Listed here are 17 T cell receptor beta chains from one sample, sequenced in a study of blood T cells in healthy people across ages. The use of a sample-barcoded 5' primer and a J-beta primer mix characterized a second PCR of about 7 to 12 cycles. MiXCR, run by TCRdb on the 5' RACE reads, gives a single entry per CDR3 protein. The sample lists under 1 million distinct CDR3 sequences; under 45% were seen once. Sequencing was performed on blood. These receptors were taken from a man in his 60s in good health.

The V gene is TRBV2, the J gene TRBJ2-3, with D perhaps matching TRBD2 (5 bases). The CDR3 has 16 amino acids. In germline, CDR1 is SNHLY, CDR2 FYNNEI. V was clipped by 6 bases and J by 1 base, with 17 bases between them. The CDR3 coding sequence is TGTGCCAGCAGCCGGGGTAAGGTTCTCGGCACAGATACGCAGTATTTT. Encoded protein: CASSRGKVLGTDTQYF.

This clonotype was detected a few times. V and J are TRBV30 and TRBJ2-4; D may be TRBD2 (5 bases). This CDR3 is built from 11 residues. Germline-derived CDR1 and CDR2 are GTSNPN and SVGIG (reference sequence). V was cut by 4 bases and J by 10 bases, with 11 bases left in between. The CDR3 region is CAWTGLGIQYF. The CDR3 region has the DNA TGTGCCTGGACTGGACTGGGTATTCAGTACTTC.

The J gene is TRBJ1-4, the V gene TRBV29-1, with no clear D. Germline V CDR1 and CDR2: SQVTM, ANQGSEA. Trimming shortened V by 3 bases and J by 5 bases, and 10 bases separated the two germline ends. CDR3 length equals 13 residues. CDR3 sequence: CSVEGNENEKLFF. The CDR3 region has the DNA TGCAGCGTTGAGGGCAATGAGAATGAAAAACTGTTTTTT.

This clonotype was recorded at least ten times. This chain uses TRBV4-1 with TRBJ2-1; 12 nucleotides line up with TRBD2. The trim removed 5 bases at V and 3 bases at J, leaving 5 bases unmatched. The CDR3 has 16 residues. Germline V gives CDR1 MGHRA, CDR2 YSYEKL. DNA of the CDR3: TGCGCCAGCAGCGACCAGGGACTAGCGGGCTACAATGAGCAGTTCTTC. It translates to CASSDQGLAGYNEQFF.

The CDR3 loop reads CASSADSRRTYEQYF. The CDR3 bases are TGTGCCAGCAGTGCCGACAGTCGCAGAACCTACGAGCAGTACTTC. The V gene is TRBV6-1, the J gene TRBJ2-7; weak D call: TRBD1 (5 bases). Germline assignment: CDR1 MNHNS and CDR2 SASEGT. Trimming took off 4 bases at V and 2 bases at J, with 15 bases between the two ends. The CDR3 has 15 residues.

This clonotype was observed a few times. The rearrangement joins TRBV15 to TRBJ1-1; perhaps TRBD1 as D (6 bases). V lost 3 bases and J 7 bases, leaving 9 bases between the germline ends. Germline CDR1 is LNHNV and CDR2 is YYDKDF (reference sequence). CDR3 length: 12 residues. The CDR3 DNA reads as TGTGCCACCAGCAGGACACAGGGTGAAGCTTTCTTT. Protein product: CATSRTQGEAFF.

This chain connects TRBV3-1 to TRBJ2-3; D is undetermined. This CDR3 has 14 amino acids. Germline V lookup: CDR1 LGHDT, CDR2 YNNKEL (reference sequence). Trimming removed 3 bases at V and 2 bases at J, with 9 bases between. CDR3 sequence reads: CASSHPLYTDTQYF. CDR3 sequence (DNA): TGTGCCAGCAGCCACCCGTTGTACACAGATACGCAGTATTTT.

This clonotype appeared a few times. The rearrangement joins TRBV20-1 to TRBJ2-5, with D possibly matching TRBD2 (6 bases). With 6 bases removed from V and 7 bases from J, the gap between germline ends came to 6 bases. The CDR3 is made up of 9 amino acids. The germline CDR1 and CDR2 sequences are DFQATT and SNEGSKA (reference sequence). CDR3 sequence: CSAGGTQYF. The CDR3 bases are TGCAGTGCGGGGGGGACCCAGTACTTC.

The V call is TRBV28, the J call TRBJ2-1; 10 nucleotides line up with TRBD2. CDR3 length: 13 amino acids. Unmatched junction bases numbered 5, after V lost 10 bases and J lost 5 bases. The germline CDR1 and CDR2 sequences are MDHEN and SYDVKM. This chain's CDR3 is CAIGLADNNEQFF. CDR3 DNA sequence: TGTGCCATCGGACTAGCGGATAACAATGAGCAGTTCTTC.

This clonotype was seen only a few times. The CDR3, as DNA: TGCAGTGCTAGGGTCTTCGGACGGAGCTCTGGGGCCAACGTCCTGACTTTC. It is translated as CSARVFGRSSGANVLTF. The chain is built from TRBV20-1 and TRBJ2-6; D gene uncertain. Germline V CDR1 and CDR2: DFQATT, SNEGSKA (reference sequence). V lost 3 bases to trimming and J lost 0 bases, with 15 bases between them. The CDR3 is 17 residues long.

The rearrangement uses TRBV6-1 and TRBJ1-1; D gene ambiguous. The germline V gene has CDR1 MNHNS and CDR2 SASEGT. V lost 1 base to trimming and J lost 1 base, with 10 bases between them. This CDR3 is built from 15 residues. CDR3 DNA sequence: TGTGCCAGCAGTGAAGTAATCGGATGGAACACTGAAGCTTTCTTT. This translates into CASSEVIGWNTEAFF.

The CDR3 region is CASSWKGDRPQHF. CDR3 in DNA: TGTGCCAGCAGCTGGAAGGGGGATCGGCCCCAGCATTTT. The chain joins TRBV5-5 to TRBJ1-5; D is possibly TRBD1 (6 bases). The germline V gene encodes CDR1 SGHKS and CDR2 YYEKEE (reference sequence). This CDR3 contains 13 residues. Trimming cost V 3 bases and J 9 bases, with 13 bases left between them.

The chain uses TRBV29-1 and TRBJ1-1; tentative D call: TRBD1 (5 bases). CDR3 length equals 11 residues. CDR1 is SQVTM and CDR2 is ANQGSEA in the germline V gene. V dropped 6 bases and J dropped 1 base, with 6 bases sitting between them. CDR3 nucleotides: TGCAGCGTCGGGACGAACACTGAAGCTTTCTTT. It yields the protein CSVGTNTEAFF.

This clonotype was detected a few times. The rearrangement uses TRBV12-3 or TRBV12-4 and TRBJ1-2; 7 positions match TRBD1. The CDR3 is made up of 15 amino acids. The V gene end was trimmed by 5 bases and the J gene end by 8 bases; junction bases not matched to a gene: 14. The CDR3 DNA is TGTGCCAGCAGTCTCCAGGAGACAGGGTCTTACGGCTACACCTTC. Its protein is CASSLQETGSYGYTF.

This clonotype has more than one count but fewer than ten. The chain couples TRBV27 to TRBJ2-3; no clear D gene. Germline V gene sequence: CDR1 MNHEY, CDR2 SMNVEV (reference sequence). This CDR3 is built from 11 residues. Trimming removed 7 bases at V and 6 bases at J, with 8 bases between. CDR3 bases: TGTGCCAGCATATTTGGGGATACGCAGTATTTT. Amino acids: CASIFGDTQYF.

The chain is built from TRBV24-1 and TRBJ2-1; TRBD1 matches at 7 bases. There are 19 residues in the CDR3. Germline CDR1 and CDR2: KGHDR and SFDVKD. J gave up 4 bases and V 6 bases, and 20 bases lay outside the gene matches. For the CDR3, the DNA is TGTGCCACCAGTTATGGCAGGGGGTCAACGCCGGTGGGGTACAATGAGCAGTTCTTC. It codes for CATSYGRGSTPVGYNEQFF.

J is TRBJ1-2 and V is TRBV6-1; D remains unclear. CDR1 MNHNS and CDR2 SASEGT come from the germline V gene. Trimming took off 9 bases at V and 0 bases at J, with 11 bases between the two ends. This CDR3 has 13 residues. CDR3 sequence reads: CASIGGANYGYTF. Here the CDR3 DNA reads TGTGCCAGTATAGGAGGAGCTAACTATGGCTACACCTTC.